The clone carrying this TCR beta chain was seen many times. Its antigen is unknown. This sample was included in a study of T cell repertoires in cytomegalovirus infection. Study at large: Public TCR beta signature analysis indicated the presence of both CMV infection and matching HLA type.

MiXCR, run by TCRdb on the reads, gives a single entry per CDR3 protein. The sample consists of tens of thousands of distinct CDR3 sequences, over 3.5% of them appearing once. The CDR3 contains 14 residues. V dropped 4 bases and J dropped 3 bases, with 11 bases sitting between them. CDR1 is ENHRY, CDR2 SYGVKD, per germline. Points from the study as a whole: CMV-specific TCR beta clonotypes restricted by HLA-C dominated the ex vivo response. Identification of carriers of CMV plus the relevant HLA was performed using cumulative public TCR beta family frequency.

The sequenced sample consisted of PBMCs. The clonotype originates from a human donor in good health (CMV status not recorded). Some clones in this sample may be carry-over from other donors' samples. The chain uses TRBV10-3 and TRBJ2-3; no reliable D call. CDR3 residues: CAISGGRGTDTQYF. For the CDR3, the DNA is TGTGCCATCAGTGGAGGACGAGGAACAGATACGCAGTATTTT.